These 27 T cell receptor beta chains were all obtained from the same sample, sequenced in a study of blood T cell repertoires in COVID-19. Here immunoSEQ multiplex PCR was the method, and the copy in TCRdb shows in-frame clones only, minus some. The sample consists of a few hundred thousand clones, roughly 91% of them appearing once. Sequenced input: peripheral blood. These TCRs come from a man between 25 and 39 years old with acute or convalescent COVID-19.

The chain has TRBV28 and TRBJ2-1; the match to TRBD1 covers 7 bases. The CDR3 has 14 amino acids. J lost 5 bases, V lost 8 bases, and 9 bases had no gene match. Germline V gene sequence: CDR1 MDHEN, CDR2 SYDVKM. CDR3 sequence reads: CASALDRVDNEQFF. The CDR3 nucleotides are TGTGCCAGCGCCTTAGACAGGGTCGACAATGAGCAGTTCTTC.

This rearrangement joins TRBV6-4 to TRBJ2-5, with a possible D match to TRBD2 (5 bases). CDR3 length: 15 residues. Germline CDR1 is MRHNA and CDR2 is SNTAGT. The V and J ends lost 8 bases and 0 bases respectively, with 16 bases between them. The CDR3 loop is CASRKSRRYQETQYF. The CDR3 region has the DNA TGTGCCAGCCGAAAATCCCGGAGGTACCAAGAGACCCAGTACTTC.

This chain connects TRBV7-8 to TRBJ1-2, with 10 bases identical to TRBD1. Germline V lookup: CDR1 SGHVS, CDR2 FQNEAQ. Trimming took 5 bases from V and 6 from J; bases not matched to a gene: 12. This CDR3 is built from 16 residues. The CDR3 DNA reads TGTGCCAGCAGCCCCCATGGACAGGGGGTAGGTAATGGCTACACCTTC. Translation gives CASSPHGQGVGNGYTF.

The genes are TRBV19 and TRBJ2-2; TRBD2 matches 8 bases. Losses at the gene ends were 4 bases for V and 6 bases for J; bases not matched to a gene: 16. CDR1 LNHDA and CDR2 SQIVND come from the germline V gene (reference sequence). The CDR3 runs to 18 residues. The CDR3 DNA reads TGTGCCAGTAGTACTCGAAGGAGGGCGGGAGGAGTGCCCGGGGAGCTGTTTTTT. This codes for CASSTRRRAGGVPGELFF.

This clone was observed a few times. The chain links TRBV2 to TRBJ2-7; 10 bases match TRBD1. J lost 5 bases, V lost 0 bases, and 7 bases had no gene match. This CDR3 spans 16 amino acids. The germline gives CDR1 SNHLY, CDR2 FYNNEI. Here the CDR3 reads CASSEALGDRGDEQYF. Here the CDR3 DNA reads TGTGCCAGCAGTGAAGCGCTTGGGGACAGGGGAGACGAGCAGTACTTC. Filled out from reference TRBV2 and TRBJ2-7, the complete variable domain reads EPEVTQTPSHQVTQMGQEVILRCVPISNHLYFYWYRQILGQKVEFLVSFYNNEISEKSEIFDDQFSVERPDGSNFTLKIRSTKLEDSAMYFCASSEALGDRGDEQYFGPGTRLTVT.

The chain recombines TRBV5-1 with TRBJ2-7; tentatively, D is TRBD1 (6 bases). V was cut by 2 bases and J by 7 bases, with 19 bases left in between. The CDR3 covers 15 residues. Germline CDR1 and CDR2: SGHRS and YFSETQ. The CDR3 DNA is TGCGCCAGCAGCTTAATAAACGCAGGGGCGCGGGAGCAGTACTTC. It translates to CASSLINAGAREQYF. Based on the CDR3 plus reference TRBV5-1 and TRBJ2-7, the full variable domain is KAGVTQTPRYLIKTRGQQVTLSCSPISGHRSVSWYQQTPGQGLQFLFEYFSETQRNKGNFPGRFSGRQFSNSRSEMNVSTLELGDSALYLCASSLINAGAREQYFGPGTRLTVT.

V and J are TRBV13 and TRBJ1-3; D is perhaps TRBD1 (5 bases). The CDR3 is 13 residues long. V was cut by 5 bases and J by 5 bases, with 10 bases left in between. From germline, CDR1 is PRHDT and CDR2 FYEKMQ (reference sequence). CDR3 sequence reads: CASSRQLRNTIYF. The CDR3 DNA follows: TGTGCCAGCAGCAGACAGCTTCGAAACACCATATATTTT.

This rearrangement joins TRBV28 to TRBJ2-1; TRBD2 agrees at 8 bases. CDR3 length: 15 amino acids. Germline values: CDR1 MDHEN, CDR2 SYDVKM. V was pared by 4 bases and J by 9 bases, with 11 bases of the junction left unmatched. The CDR3 DNA reads as TGTGCCAGCAGTTATACACTAGCGGCCCATCGTGAGCAGTTCTTC. It specifies CASSYTLAAHREQFF.

The chain couples TRBV6-6 to TRBJ1-6; tentative D call: TRBD1 (6 bases). CDR1 is MNHNY, CDR2 SVGAGI, per germline (reference sequence). Trimming removed 5 bases from V and 7 bases from J, with 21 bases in between. CDR3 size: 17 residues. The CDR3 nucleotides read TGTGCCAGCAGTCCCTCAACCCGCAGGGGAGAGAATTCACCCCTCCACTTT. Protein: CASSPSTRRGENSPLHF.

This clone was seen a few times. The chain couples TRBV12-3 or TRBV12-4 to TRBJ1-5; D is ambiguous. The CDR3 consists of 12 residues. Trimming removed 2 bases from V and 8 bases from J, with 7 bases in between. The CDR3 nucleotides read TGTGCCAGCAGTTTATCGGGGAAGCCCCAGCATTTT. Protein sequence: CASSLSGKPQHF.

This chain connects TRBV7-3 to TRBJ2-1; D may be TRBD1 (5 bases). Germline CDR1 is SGHTA and CDR2 is FQGTGA. The CDR3 extends over 14 amino acids. V was pared by 6 bases and J by 5 bases, with 14 bases between. The CDR3 bases are TGTGCCAGCAGAGGGGCTGGGGCGCACAATGAGCAGTTCTTC. Its translation: CASRGAGAHNEQFF. Combining the CDR3 with reference TRBV7-3 and TRBJ2-1 gives the whole variable domain GAGVSQTPSNKVTEKGKYVELRCDPISGHTALYWYRQSLGQGPEFLIYFQGTGAADDSGLPNDRFFAVRPEGSVSTLKIQRTERGDSAVYLCASRGAGAHNEQFFGPGTRLTVL.

In DNA form, the CDR3 reads TGTGCCAGCAGTTTAGAGGGAACAGGGTGGGGACAGCCCCAGCATTTT. Translating gives CASSLEGTGWGQPQHF. V usage is TRBV27 and J usage is TRBJ1-5; D is perhaps TRBD1 (6 bases). V was shortened by 2 bases and J by 7 bases, with 18 bases between the two germline ends. CDR3 length: 16 residues. Germline-derived CDR1 and CDR2 are MNHEY and SMNVEV (reference sequence).

The chain has TRBV5-4 and TRBJ2-5; the match to TRBD2 covers 11 bases. Germline V CDR1 and CDR2: SGHNT, YYREEE (reference sequence). The CDR3 contains 17 residues. Germline trimming cut 4 bases from V and 5 bases from J; bases unmatched to any gene: 13. CDR3 amino acids: CASSPTSGGPGGETQYF. The CDR3 nucleotides are TGTGCCAGCAGCCCCACTAGCGGGGGCCCGGGGGGGGAGACCCAGTACTTC.

The rearrangement joins TRBV9 to TRBJ2-3; 10 bases map to TRBD2. Trimming took 4 bases from V and 4 from J; bases not matched to a gene: 9. The germline V gene has CDR1 SGDLS and CDR2 YYNGEE. The CDR3 covers 16 residues. DNA of the CDR3: TGTGCCAGCAGCCCCCAGCTTCTAGCGGGGGCAGATACGCAGTATTTT. Amino acid sequence: CASSPQLLAGADTQYF.

This chain joins TRBV7-9 and TRBJ2-2; 10 bases agree with TRBD2. CDR3 length: 13 amino acids. Losses at the gene ends were 5 bases for V and 6 bases for J; bases not matched to a gene: 0. CDR1 and CDR2 (germline): SEHNR, FQNEAQ (reference sequence). The DNA of the CDR3 is TGTGCCAGCAGCAGCGGGAGGGCCGGGGAGCTGTTTTTT. Encoded protein: CASSSGRAGELFF.

This clone was detected only once. This chain connects TRBV6-5 to TRBJ1-1, with D perhaps TRBD1 (5 bases). The germline V gene has CDR1 MNHEY and CDR2 SVGAGI. CDR3 size: 16 residues. V was trimmed by 6 bases and J by 9 bases, leaving 26 bases between them. The DNA for the CDR3 is TGTGCCAGCAGCTACAGAGGGAGGGACCGCGGACAAAAAGCTTTCTTT. Translated, it gives CASSYRGRDRGQKAFF.

This chain joins TRBV28 and TRBJ2-1, with D possibly being TRBD1 (6 bases). Trimming stripped 6 bases from V and 4 bases from J, with 7 bases between. This CDR3 spans 12 amino acids. Germline V gene lookup returns CDR1 MDHEN and CDR2 SYDVKM. CDR3 sequence reads: CASSGQYNEQFF. CDR3 nucleotides: TGTGCCAGCAGCGGACAGTACAATGAGCAGTTCTTC.

This chain links TRBV9 with TRBJ1-4, with no clear D. The CDR3 loop spans 14 amino acids. Germline assignment: CDR1 SGDLS and CDR2 YYNGEE. V lost 3 bases and J 1 base, leaving 7 bases between the germline ends. CDR3 sequence: CASSAQLTNEKLFF. CDR3 coding DNA: TGTGCCAGCAGCGCACAGCTAACTAATGAAAAACTGTTTTTT.

V usage is TRBV28 and J usage is TRBJ1-1, with 9 nucleotides matching TRBD1. CDR3 length: 15 residues. With 3 bases clipped from V and 5 bases from J, the junction kept 7 bases outside the gene matches. The V gene's germline CDR1 is MDHEN and CDR2 SYDVKM. CDR3 in amino acids: CASSFRDREDTEAFF. For the CDR3, the DNA is TGTGCCAGCAGTTTCCGGGACAGGGAGGATACTGAAGCTTTCTTT. Full variable domain (missing parts from reference TRBV28 and TRBJ1-1): DVKVTQSSRYLVKRTGEKVFLECVQDMDHENMFWYRQDPGLGLRLIYFSYDVKMKEKGDIPEGYSVSREKKERFSLILESASTNQTSMYLCASSFRDREDTEAFFGQGTRLTVV.

This clone was seen once. The rearrangement uses TRBV6-5 and TRBJ1-2; maybe TRBD1 (6 bases). The CDR3 covers 15 residues. V dropped 1 base and J dropped 3 bases, with 12 bases sitting between them. Germline-derived CDR1 and CDR2 are MNHEY and SVGAGI. This CDR3 is CASSYWGQSDYGYTF. The CDR3 coding sequence is TGTGCCAGCAGTTACTGGGGACAAAGTGACTATGGCTACACCTTC.

As for this clone: Relative to the germline gene, one junction end is altered; a read error may explain this. The chain carries TRBV7-7 and TRBJ2-3; 9 bases map to TRBD2. CDR3 length: 14 amino acids. The germline gives CDR1 SSHAT, CDR2 FNYEAQ (reference sequence). The chain's CDR3 is CASSLGLAEDTQYF. CDR3 sequence (DNA): TGTGCTAGCAGCTTGGGACTAGCAGAAGATACGCAGTATTTT. Complete variable domain (other parts from reference TRBV7-7 and TRBJ2-3): GAGVSQSPRYKVTKRGQDVTLRCDPISSHATLYWYQQALGQGPEFLTYFNYEAQPDKSGLPSDRFSAERPEGSISTLTIQRTEQRDSAMYRCASSLGLAEDTQYFGPGTRLTVL.

The CDR3 here is CASSAVRDRAYEQYF. DNA of the CDR3: TGTGCCAGCAGCGCAGTGCGGGACAGGGCCTACGAGCAGTACTTC. The chain links TRBV7-9 to TRBJ2-7, with 9 bases matching TRBD1. Trimming took 5 bases from V and 2 from J; bases not matched to a gene: 7. This CDR3 region has 15 residues. Germline V CDR1 and CDR2: SEHNR, FQNEAQ (reference sequence). Drawing the rest from reference TRBV7-9 and TRBJ2-7, the complete variable domain is DTGVSQNPRHKITKRGQNVTFRCDPISEHNRLYWYRQTLGQGPEFLTYFQNEAQLEKSRLLSDRFSAERPKGSFSTLEIQRTEQGDSAMYLCASSAVRDRAYEQYFGPGTRLTVT.

The rearrangement uses TRBV7-9 and TRBJ1-4; maybe TRBD1 (5 bases). The CDR3 has 14 amino acids. Germline V gene sequence: CDR1 SEHNR, CDR2 FQNEAQ (reference sequence). Between the trimmed V and J ends, which lost 2 bases and 11 bases, there was a span of 15 bases. CDR3 coding DNA: TGTGCCAGCAGCTTAAAAGGGGAGGTGGGTAAACTGTTTTTT. Translating gives CASSLKGEVGKLFF.

The gene calls are TRBV5-6 and TRBJ1-3; D gene unclear. V dropped 2 bases and J dropped 4 bases, with 7 bases sitting between them. Germline V CDR1 and CDR2: SGHDT, YYEEEE. The CDR3 totals 13 residues. CDR3 sequence (DNA): TGTGCCAGCAGCTTTTCTAGAGGAAACACCATATATTTT. Its translation is CASSFSRGNTIYF.

The CDR3: CATQKEGRAQYF. The CDR3 DNA reads as TGTGCCACCCAGAAGGAGGGCAGGGCCCAGTACTTC. This chain uses TRBV6-5 with TRBJ2-5; D possibly corresponds to TRBD2 (6 bases). V lost 10 bases, J lost 9 bases, and 18 bases lay in between. There are 12 residues in the CDR3. The germline CDR1 and CDR2 sequences are MNHEY and SVGAGI.

The chain carries TRBV6-5 and TRBJ1-6; D unresolved. Trimming removed 2 bases from V and 7 bases from J, with 15 bases in between. Germline CDR1 reads MNHEY; CDR2 reads SVGAGI. This CDR3 is built from 16 residues. The CDR3 loop is CASSYSTDGTNSPLHF. CDR3 nucleotides: TGTGCCAGCAGTTACAGCACAGACGGAACCAATTCACCCCTCCACTTT.

This rearrangement joins TRBV5-1 to TRBJ2-1; 9 bases line up with TRBD2. Germline V CDR1 and CDR2: SGHRS, YFSETQ. V shed 0 bases and J 7 bases; nucleotides not matched to a gene: 8. This CDR3 region has 16 residues. In nucleotides, the CDR3 is TGCGCCAGCAGCTTGGTAGTTGCGGGAGGGAGGAATGAGCAGTTCTTC. Encoded protein: CASSLVVAGGRNEQFF.